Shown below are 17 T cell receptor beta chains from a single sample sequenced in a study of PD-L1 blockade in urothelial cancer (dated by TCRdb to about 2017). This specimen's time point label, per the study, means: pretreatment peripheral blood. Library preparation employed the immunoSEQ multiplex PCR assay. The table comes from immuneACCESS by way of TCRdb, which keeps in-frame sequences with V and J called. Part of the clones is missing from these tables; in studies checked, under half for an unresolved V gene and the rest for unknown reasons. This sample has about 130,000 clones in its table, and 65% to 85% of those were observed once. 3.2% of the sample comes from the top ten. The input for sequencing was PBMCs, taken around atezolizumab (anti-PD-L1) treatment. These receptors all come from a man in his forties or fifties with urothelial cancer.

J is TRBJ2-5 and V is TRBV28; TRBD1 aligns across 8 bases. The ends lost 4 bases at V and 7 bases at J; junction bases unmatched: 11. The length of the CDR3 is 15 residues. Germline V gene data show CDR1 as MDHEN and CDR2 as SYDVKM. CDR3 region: CASSSPGTGEGTQYF. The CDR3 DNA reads TGTGCCAGCAGTTCGCCCGGGACAGGCGAGGGGACCCAGTACTTC.

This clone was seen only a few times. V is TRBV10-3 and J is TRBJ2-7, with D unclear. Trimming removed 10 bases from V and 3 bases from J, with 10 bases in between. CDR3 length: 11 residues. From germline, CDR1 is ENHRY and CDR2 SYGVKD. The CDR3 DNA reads TGTGCCACCGGTTCGGGCTACGAGCAGTACTTC. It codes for CATGSGYEQYF.

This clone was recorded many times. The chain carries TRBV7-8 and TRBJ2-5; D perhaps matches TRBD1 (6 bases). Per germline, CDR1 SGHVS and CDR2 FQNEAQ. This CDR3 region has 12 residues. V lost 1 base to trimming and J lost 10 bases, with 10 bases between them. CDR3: CASSLEDRCQYF. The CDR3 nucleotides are TGTGCCAGCAGCTTAGAGGACAGATGCCAGTACTTC.

The CDR3 region is CASSPTPNLAGCNEQFF. CDR3 nucleotide sequence: TGTGCCAGCAGCCCTACCCCTAATTTAGCGGGATGCAATGAGCAGTTCTTC. This chain uses TRBV11-3 with TRBJ2-1; 8 bases agree with TRBD2. J lost 6 bases, V lost 5 bases, and 15 bases had no gene match. Germline CDR1 is SGHNT and CDR2 is YENEEA. The CDR3 length is 17 residues.

The CDR3 reads CASSPRTSGRTYEQYF. CDR3 nucleotide sequence: TGTGCCAGCAGTCCCCGGACTAGCGGGAGGACCTACGAGCAGTACTTC. The J gene is TRBJ2-7, the V gene TRBV28, with 14 bases aligning to TRBD2. Germline CDR1 is MDHEN and CDR2 is SYDVKM. Unmatched junction bases numbered 5, after V lost 5 bases and J lost 2 bases. This CDR3 spans 16 amino acids.

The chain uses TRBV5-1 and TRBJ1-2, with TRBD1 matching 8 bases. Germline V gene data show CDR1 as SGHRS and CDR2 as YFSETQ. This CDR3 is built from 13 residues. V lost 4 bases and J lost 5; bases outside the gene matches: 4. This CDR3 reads CASSPGQDYGYTF. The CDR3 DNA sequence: TGCGCCAGCAGCCCGGGACAGGATTATGGCTACACCTTC.

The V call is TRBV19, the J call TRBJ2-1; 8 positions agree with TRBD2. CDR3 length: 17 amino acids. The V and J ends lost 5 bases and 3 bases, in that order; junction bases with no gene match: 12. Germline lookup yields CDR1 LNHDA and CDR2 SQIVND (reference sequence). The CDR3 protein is CASSPFRGTSLYNEQFF. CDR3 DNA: TGTGCCAGTAGTCCTTTCCGGGGGACTAGTCTCTACAATGAGCAGTTCTTC.

The CDR3 nucleotides read TGTGCCTGGAGTGATCTAGAATGGACCGGGGAGCTGTTTTTT. Translated: CAWSDLEWTGELFF. The chain joins TRBV30 to TRBJ2-2; D unresolved. Trimming removed 1 base from V and 5 bases from J, with 11 bases in between. The CDR3 covers 14 residues. CDR1 is GTSNPN and CDR2 is SVGIG in the germline V gene (reference sequence).

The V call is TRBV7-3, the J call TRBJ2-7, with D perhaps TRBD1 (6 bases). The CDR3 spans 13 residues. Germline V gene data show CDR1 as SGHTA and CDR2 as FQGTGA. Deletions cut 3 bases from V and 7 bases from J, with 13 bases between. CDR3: CASSFDRSGEQYF. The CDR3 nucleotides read TGTGCCAGCAGCTTCGACAGGTCGGGAGAGCAGTACTTC. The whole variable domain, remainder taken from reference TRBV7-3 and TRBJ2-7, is GAGVSQTPSNKVTEKGKYVELRCDPISGHTALYWYRQSLGQGPEFLIYFQGTGAADDSGLPNDRFFAVRPEGSVSTLKIQRTERGDSAVYLCASSFDRSGEQYFGPGTRLTVT.

The CDR3 spells CAISGRNYEQYF. The CDR3 coding sequence is TGTGCCATCAGTGGGAGAAACTACGAGCAGTACTTC. The chain is built from TRBV10-3 and TRBJ2-7; D is unresolved. V dropped 4 bases and J dropped 3 bases, with 7 bases sitting between them. The CDR3 is 12 residues long. Germline V gene lookup returns CDR1 ENHRY and CDR2 SYGVKD.

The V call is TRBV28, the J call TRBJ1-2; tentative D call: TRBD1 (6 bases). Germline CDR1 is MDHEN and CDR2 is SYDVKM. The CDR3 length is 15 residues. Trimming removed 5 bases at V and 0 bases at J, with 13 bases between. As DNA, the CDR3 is TGTGCCAGCAGTCCAACGACAGGAGCTAACTATGGCTACACCTTC. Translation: CASSPTTGANYGYTF.

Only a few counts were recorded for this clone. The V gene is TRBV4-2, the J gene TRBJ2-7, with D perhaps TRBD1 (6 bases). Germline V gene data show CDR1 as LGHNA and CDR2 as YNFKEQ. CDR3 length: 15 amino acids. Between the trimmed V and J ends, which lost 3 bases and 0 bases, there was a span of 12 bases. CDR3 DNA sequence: TGTGCCAGCAGCCAGGCTTCACAGGGCTCCTACGAGCAGTACTTC. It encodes CASSQASQGSYEQYF.

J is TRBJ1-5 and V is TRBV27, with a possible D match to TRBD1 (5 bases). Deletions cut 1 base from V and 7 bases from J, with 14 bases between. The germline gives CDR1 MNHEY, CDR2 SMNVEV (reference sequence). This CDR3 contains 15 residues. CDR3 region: CASSLWDIGGQPQHF. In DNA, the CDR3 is TGTGCCAGCAGTTTATGGGATATCGGGGGGCAGCCCCAGCATTTT.

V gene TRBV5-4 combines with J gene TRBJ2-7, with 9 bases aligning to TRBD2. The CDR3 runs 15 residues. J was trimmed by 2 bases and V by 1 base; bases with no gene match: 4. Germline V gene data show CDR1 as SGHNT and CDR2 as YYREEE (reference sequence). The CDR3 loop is CASSLRGGRAYEQYF. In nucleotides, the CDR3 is TGTGCCAGCAGCTTGAGGGGCGGGAGGGCCTACGAGCAGTACTTC.

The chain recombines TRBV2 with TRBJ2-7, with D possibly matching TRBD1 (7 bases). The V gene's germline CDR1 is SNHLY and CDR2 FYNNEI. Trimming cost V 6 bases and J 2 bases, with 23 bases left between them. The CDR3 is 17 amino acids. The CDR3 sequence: CASRFWASGGGAYEQYF. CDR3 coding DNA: TGTGCCAGCAGATTTTGGGCGTCTGGAGGGGGCGCCTACGAGCAGTACTTC. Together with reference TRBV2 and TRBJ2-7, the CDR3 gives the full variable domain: EPEVTQTPSHQVTQMGQEVILRCVPISNHLYFYWYRQILGQKVEFLVSFYNNEISEKSEIFDDQFSVERPDGSNFTLKIRSTKLEDSAMYFCASRFWASGGGAYEQYFGPGTRLTVT.

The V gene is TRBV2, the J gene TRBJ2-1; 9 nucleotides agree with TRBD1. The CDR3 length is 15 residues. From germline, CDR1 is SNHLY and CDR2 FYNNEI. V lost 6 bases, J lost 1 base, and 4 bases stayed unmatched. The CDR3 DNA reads TGTGCCAGCAGGGGGACAGGGTATTCCTACAATGAGCAGTTCTTC. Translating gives CASRGTGYSYNEQFF.

CDR3 in amino acids: CASSLRGGTDTQYF. The CDR3 nucleotides read TGTGCCAGCAGCTTAAGGGGGGGCACAGATACGCAGTATTTT. The V and J genes are TRBV7-3 and TRBJ2-3; a possible D gene is TRBD2 (6 bases). Germline values: CDR1 SGHTA, CDR2 FQGTGA. With 1 base removed from V and 1 base from J, the gap between germline ends came to 6 bases. This CDR3 comprises 14 residues. The full variable domain, rest sourced from reference TRBV7-3 and TRBJ2-3, is GAGVSQTPSNKVTEKGKYVELRCDPISGHTALYWYRQSLGQGPEFLIYFQGTGAADDSGLPNDRFFAVRPEGSVSTLKIQRTERGDSAVYLCASSLRGGTDTQYFGPGTRLTVL.